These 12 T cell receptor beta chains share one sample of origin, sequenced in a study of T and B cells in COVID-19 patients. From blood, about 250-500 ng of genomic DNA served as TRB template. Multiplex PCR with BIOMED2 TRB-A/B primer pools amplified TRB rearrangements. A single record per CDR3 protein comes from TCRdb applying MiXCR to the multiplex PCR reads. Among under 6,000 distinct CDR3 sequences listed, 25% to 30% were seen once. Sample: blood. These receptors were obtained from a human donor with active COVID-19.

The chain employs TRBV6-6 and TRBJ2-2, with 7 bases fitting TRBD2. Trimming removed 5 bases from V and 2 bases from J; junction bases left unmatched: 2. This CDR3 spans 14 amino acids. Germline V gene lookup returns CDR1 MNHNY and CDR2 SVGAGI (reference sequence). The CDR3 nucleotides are TGTGCCAGCAGTCCGGGAGGTAACACCGGGGAGCTGTTTTTT. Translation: CASSPGGNTGELFF.

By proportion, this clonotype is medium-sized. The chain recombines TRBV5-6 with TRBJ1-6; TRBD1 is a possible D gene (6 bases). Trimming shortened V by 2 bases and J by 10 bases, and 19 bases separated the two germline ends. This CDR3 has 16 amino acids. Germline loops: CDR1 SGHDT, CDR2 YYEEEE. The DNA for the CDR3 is TGTGCCAGCAGCTTAAACAGGGACTGGATAAGCTCACCCCTCCACTTT. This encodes CASSLNRDWISSPLHF.

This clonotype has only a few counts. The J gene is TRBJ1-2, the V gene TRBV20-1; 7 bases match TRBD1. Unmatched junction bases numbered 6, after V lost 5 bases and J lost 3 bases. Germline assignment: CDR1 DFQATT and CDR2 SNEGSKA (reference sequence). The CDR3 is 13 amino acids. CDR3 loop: CSAPGRGDYGYTF. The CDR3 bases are TGCAGTGCTCCAGGCAGGGGGGACTATGGCTACACCTTC.

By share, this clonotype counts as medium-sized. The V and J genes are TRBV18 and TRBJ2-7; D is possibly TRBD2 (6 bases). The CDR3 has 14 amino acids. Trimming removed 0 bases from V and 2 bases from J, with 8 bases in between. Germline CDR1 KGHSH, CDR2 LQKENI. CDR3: CASSPPGGTYEQYF. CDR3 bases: TGTGCCAGCTCACCACCGGGCGGGACCTACGAGCAGTACTTC.

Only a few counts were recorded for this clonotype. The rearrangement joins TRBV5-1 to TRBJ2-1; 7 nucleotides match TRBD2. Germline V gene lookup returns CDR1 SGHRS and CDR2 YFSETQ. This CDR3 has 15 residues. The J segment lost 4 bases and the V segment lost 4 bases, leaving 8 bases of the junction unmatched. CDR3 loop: CASSGEGQGYNEQFF. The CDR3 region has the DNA TGCGCCAGCAGCGGGGAGGGGCAGGGTTACAATGAGCAGTTCTTC.

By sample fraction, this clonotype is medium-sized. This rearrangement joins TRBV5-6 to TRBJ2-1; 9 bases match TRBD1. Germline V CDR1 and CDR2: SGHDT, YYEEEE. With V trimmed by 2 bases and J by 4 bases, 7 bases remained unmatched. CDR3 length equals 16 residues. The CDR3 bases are TGTGCCAGCAGCTTAGAGAGAGACAGGGGGTACAATGAGCAGTTCTTC. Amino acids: CASSLERDRGYNEQFF.

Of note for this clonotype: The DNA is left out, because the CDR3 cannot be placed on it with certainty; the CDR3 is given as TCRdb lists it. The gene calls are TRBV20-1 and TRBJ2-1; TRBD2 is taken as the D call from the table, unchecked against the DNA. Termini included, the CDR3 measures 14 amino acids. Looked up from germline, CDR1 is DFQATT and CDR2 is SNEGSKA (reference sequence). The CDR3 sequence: CSAWGLGTSGNPIF.

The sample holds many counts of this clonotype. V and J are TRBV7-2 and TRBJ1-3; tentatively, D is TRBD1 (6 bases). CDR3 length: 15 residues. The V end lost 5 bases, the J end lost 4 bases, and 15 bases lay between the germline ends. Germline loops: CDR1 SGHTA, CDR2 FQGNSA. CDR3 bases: TGTGCCAGCAGCCTCGGGGGGGCAGGGGGAAACACCATATATTTT. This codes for CASSLGGAGGNTIYF.

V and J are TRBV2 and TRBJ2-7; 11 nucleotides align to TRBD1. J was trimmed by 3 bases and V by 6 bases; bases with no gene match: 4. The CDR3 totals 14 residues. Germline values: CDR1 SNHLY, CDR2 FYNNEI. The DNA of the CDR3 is TGTGCCAGCAGCCCCGGGACAGGGGGCTACGAGCAGTACTTC. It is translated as CASSPGTGGYEQYF. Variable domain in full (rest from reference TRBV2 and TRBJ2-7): EPEVTQTPSHQVTQMGQEVILRCVPISNHLYFYWYRQILGQKVEFLVSFYNNEISEKSEIFDDQFSVERPDGSNFTLKIRSTKLEDSAMYFCASSPGTGGYEQYFGPGTRLTVT.

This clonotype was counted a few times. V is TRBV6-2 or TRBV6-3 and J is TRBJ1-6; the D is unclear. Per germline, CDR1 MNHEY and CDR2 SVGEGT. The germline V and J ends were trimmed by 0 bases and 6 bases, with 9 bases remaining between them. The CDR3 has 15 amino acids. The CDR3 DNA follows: TGTGCCAGCAGTTACTCGTTCCGGGTTAATTCACCCCTCCACTTT. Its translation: CASSYSFRVNSPLHF.

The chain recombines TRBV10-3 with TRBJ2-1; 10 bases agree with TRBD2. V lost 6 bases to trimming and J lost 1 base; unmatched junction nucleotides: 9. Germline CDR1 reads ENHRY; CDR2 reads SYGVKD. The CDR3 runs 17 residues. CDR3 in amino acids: CAISGESGRASYNEQFF. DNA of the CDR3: TGTGCCATCAGCGGGGAAAGCGGGAGGGCATCCTACAATGAGCAGTTCTTC.

The CDR3 protein is CSARRCGRADEQFF. In DNA, the CDR3 is TGCAGTGCACGCCGCTGCGGGAGGGCCGATGAGCAGTTCTTC. V usage is TRBV20-1 and J usage is TRBJ2-1, with 9 bases lining up with TRBD2. The CDR3 is made up of 14 amino acids. Germline CDR1 reads DFQATT; CDR2 reads SNEGSKA (reference sequence). The V and J ends lost 6 bases and 8 bases, in that order; junction bases with no gene match: 11.